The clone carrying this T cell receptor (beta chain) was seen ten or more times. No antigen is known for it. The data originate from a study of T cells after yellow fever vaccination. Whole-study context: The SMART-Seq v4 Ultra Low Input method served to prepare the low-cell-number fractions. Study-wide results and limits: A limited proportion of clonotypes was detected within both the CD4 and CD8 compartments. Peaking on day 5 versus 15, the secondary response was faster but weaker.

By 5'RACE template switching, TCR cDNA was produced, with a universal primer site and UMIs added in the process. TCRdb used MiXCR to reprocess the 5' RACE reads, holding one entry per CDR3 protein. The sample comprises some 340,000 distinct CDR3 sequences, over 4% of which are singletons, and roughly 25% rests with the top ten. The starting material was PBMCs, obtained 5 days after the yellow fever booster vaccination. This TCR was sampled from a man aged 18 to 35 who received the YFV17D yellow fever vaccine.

The CDR3 is CASSEGVRNTEAFF. The CDR3, as DNA: TGTGCCAGCAGTGAAGGGGTTCGGAACACTGAAGCTTTCTTT. This rearrangement joins TRBV28 to TRBJ1-1; possible D gene TRBD1, 5 bases. CDR3 length: 14 amino acids. V was pared by 5 bases and J by 1 base, with 11 bases between. Looked up from germline, CDR1 is MDHEN and CDR2 is SYDVKM.